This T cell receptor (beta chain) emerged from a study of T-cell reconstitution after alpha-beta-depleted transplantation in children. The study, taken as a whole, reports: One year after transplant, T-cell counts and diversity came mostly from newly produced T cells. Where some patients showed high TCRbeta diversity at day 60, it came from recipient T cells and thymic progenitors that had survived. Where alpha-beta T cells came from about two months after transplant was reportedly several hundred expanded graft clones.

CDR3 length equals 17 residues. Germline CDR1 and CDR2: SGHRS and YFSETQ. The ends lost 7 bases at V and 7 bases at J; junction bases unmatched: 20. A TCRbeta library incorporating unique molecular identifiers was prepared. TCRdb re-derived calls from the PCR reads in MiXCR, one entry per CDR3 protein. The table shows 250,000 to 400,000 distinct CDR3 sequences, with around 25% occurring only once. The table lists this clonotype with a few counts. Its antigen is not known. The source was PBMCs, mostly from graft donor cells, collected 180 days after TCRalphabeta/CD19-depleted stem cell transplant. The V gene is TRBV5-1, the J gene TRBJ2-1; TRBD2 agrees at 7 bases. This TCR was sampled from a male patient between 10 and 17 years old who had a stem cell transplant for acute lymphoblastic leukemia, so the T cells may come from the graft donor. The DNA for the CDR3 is TGCGCCAGCGCCAAGGAGATAATGAGTAGCGGGTTGAATGAGCAGTTCTTC. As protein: CASAKEIMSSGLNEQFF.